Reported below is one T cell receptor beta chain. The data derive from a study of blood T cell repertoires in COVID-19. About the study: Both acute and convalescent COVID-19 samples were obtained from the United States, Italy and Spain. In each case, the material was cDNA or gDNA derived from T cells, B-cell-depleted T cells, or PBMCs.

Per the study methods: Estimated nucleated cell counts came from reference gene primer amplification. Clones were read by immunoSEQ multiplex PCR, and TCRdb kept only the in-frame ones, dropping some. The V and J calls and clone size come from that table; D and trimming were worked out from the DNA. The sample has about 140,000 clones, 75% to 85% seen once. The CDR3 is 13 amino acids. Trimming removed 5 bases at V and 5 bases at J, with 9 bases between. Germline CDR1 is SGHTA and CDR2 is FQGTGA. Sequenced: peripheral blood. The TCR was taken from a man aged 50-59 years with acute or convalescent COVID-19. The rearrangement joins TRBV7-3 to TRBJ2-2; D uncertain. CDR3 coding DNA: TGTGCCAGCAGCCCTCATAGAACCGGGGAGCTGTTTTTT. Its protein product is CASSPHRTGELFF.